This T cell receptor (beta chain) was obtained from a study of shared clonotypes between healthy human individuals. Produced via immunoSEQ multiplex PCR; TCRdb's table is partial and in-frame only. This sample has roughly 2 million clones, with about 95% found just once. CDR1 and CDR2 (germline): MNHEY, SMNVEV (reference sequence). The CDR3 runs 12 residues. Trimming removed 3 bases at V and 4 bases at J, with 6 bases between. CD45RO-negative cells were positively selected for CCR7, leaving out terminally differentiated effector memory CD45RA+ cells. The source of this sequence is a man aged 18 to 30 in good health. This chain uses TRBV27 with TRBJ2-5; no firm D call. Sequences were obtained from naive CD8+ T cells sorted from blood. The CDR3 DNA reads as TGTGCCAGCAGTTTTGACCTAGAGACCCAGTACTTC. It encodes CASSFDLETQYF.